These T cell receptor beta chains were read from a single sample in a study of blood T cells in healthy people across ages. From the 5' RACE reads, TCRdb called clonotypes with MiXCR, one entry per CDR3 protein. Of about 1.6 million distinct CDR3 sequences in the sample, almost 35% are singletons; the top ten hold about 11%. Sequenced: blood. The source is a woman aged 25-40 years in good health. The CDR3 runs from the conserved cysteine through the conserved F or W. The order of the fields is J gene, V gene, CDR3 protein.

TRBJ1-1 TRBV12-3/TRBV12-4 CASSPQTGKTEAFF
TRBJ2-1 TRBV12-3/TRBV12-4 CASSRTGEISEQFF
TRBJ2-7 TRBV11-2 CASSYWTSGRSEQYF
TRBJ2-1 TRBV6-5 CASSYSWTGVYNEQFF
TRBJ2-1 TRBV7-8 CAGSSGAGGVYEQFF
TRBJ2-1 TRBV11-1 CASSTTMALGDEQFF
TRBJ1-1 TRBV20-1 CSARTLDRIATEAFF
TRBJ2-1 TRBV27 CASSFGASGWGYNEQFF
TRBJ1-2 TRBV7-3 CASSPEPNYGYTF
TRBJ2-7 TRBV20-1 CSARGLRDRTTYEQYF
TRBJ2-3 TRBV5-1 CASSLDFSGDTQYF
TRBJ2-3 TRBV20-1 CSARDYQHTDTQYF
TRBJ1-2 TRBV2 CASSHYRERAYGYTF
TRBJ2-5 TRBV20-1 CSARDRGGRGRKETQYF
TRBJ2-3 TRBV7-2 CASTPEGLIDTQYF
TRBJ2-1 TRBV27 CASIQLGEKGHNEQFF
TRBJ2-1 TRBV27 CASSTSVLAGGNNEQFF
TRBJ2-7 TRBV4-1 CASSQDQGGRGQYF
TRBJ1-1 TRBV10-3 CAISEGRDTEAFF
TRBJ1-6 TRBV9 CASSPGTGYSPLHF
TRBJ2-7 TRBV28 CASSFGTGLSYEQYF
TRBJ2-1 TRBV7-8 CASSLVEGGTEQFF
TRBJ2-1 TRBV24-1 CATSDPDRGLSYNEQFF
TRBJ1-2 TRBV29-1 CGVEGTGENYGYTF
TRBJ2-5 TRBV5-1 CASSTTSGGVQGTQYF
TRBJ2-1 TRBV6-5 CASSLRTTYNEQFF
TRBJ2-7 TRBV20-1 CSARVGTGMAYEQYF
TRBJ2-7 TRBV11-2 CASSFSPGAPYEQYF
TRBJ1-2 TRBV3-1 CAPRPAGDYGYTF
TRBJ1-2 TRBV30 CAWSPGDPRRDGYTF
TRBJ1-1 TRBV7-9 CASSRPWGGNTEAFF
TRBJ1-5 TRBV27 CASSIKGVPTSNQPQHF
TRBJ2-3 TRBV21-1 CASSKAAGCTDTQYF
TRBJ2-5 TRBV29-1 CSVGGNSETQYF
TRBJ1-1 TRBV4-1 CASSPLFGDSGDTEAFF
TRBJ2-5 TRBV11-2 CASSLDGLAGGGETQYF
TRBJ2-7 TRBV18 CASSPTGVGKQYF
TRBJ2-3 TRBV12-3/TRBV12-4 CASSLGVNPYTDTQYF
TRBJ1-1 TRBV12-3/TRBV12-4 CASSSGLSGTEAFF
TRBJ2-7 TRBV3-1 CASSQRVEGSYEQYF
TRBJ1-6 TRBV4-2 CASSQDPGTGDSPLHF
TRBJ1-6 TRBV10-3 CAISESIRGVSPLHF
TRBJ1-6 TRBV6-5 CASSYFYRGISNSPLHF
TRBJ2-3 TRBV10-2 CASSESIRGLETDTQYF
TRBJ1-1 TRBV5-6 CASSLAGQGAPAFF
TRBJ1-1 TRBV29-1 CSSEGLTANTEAFF
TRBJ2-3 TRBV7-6 CASSSDHLTGASTDTQYF
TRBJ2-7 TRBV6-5 CASGTAHSYEQYF
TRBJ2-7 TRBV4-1 CASSQVRDSEQYF
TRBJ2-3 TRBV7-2 CASSLDGTFTDTQYF
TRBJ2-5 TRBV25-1 CASSTGLAWGETQYF
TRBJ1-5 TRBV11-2 CASSRQAPRGNQPQHF
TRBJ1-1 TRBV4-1 CASSQGSQGKGTEAFF